This T cell receptor (beta chain) was sequenced in a study of T cell responses to AZD1222 COVID-19 vaccine. Study background: Pooled samples include second doses given at about 4 or 12 weeks.

Using immunoSEQ multiplex PCR, the repertoire was profiled, and TCRdb retains in-frame clones only, with some absent. The sample has 150,000 or so clones; 91% are singletons. Per the germline V gene, CDR1 is GTSNPN and CDR2 is SVGIG (reference sequence). The V end was cut by 7 bases, the J end by 4 bases, with 17 bases between. This CDR3 is 14 amino acids long. This clone was detected a few times. As yet, its antigen is unknown. Study outcomes and limitations: Elevations in Spike-specific TCR breadth and depth followed administration of two AZD1222 doses.

The receptor was derived from an adult in good health. The sequencing here drew on peripheral blood, taken on day 0 of AZD1222 vaccination. The chain uses TRBV30 and TRBJ2-1, with D possibly matching TRBD2 (7 bases). The CDR3: CALRRGGGYNEQFF. The CDR3 nucleotides are TGTGCCTTACGCAGAGGGGGAGGGTACAATGAGCAGTTCTTC.